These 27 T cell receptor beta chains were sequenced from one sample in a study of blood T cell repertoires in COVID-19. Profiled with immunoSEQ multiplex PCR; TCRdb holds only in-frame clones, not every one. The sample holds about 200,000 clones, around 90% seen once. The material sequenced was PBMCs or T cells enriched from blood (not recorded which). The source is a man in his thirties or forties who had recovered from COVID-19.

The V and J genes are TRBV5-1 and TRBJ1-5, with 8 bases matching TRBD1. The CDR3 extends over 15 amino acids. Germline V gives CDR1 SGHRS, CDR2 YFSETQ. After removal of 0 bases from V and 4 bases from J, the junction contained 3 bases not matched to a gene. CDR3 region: CASSLEGQENQPQHF. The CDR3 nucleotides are TGCGCCAGCAGCTTGGAGGGACAGGAAAATCAGCCCCAGCATTTT.

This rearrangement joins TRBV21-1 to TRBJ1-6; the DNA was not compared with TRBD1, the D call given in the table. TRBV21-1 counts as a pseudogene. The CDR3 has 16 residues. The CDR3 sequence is CASSNRGSSYNSPLHF. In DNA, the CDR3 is TGTGCCAGCAGCAACAGGGGGAGCTCCTATAATTCACCCCTCCACTTT.

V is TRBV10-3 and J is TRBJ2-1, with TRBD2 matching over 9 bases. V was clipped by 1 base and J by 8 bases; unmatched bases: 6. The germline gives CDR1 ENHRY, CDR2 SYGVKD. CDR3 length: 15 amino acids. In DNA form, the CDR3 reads TGTGCCATCAGTGAGTGGCGGGAGGGTCAGGATGAGCAGTTCTTC. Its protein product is CAISEWREGQDEQFF.

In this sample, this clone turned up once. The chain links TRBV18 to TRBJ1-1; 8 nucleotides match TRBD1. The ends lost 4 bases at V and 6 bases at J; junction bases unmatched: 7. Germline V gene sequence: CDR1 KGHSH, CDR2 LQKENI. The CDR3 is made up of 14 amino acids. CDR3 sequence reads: CASSRIRGRPEAFF. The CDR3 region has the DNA TGTGCCAGCTCACGCATCAGGGGGCGGCCTGAAGCTTTCTTT.

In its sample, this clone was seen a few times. The CDR3 spells CSASKAGGLNEQFF. The CDR3 DNA sequence: TGCAGTGCTAGTAAAGCGGGGGGTCTAAATGAGCAGTTCTTC. The chain employs TRBV20-1 and TRBJ2-1; 9 bases fit TRBD2. CDR1 DFQATT and CDR2 SNEGSKA come from the germline V gene (reference sequence). With V trimmed by 3 bases and J by 7 bases, 7 bases remained unmatched. This CDR3 is 14 amino acids long.

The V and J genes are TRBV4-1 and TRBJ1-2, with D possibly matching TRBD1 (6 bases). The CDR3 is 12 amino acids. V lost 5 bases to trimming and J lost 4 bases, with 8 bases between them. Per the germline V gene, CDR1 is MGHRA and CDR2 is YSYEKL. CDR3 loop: CASSGTIYGYTF. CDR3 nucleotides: TGCGCCAGCAGCGGGACAATCTATGGCTACACCTTC.

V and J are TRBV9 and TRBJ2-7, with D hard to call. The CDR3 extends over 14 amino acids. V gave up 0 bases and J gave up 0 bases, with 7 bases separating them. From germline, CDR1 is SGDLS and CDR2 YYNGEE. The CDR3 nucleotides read TGTGCCAGCAGCGTAGAGCATGGCTCCTACGAGCAGTACTTC. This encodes CASSVEHGSYEQYF.

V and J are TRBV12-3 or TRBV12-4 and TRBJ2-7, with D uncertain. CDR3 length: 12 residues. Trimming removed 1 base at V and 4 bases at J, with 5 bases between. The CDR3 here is CASSLDSYEQYF. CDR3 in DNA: TGTGCCAGCAGTTTAGACAGTTACGAGCAGTACTTC.

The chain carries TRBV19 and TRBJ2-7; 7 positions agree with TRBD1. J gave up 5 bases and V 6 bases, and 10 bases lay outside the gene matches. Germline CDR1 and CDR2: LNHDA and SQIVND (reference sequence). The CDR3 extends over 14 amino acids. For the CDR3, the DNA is TGTGCCAGTAGCCCGGGACAGACTTACCACGAGCAGTACTTC. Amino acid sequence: CASSPGQTYHEQYF.

CDR3 loop: CASNPPGQGAGNTEAFF. The CDR3 DNA follows: TGCGCCAGCAACCCACCCGGACAGGGGGCTGGGAACACTGAAGCTTTCTTT. The genes are TRBV5-1 and TRBJ1-1, with 11 bases identical to TRBD1. CDR3 length: 17 amino acids. The germline CDR1 and CDR2 sequences are SGHRS and YFSETQ. V shed 6 bases, J shed 1 base, and the junction held 11 bases outside the gene matches.

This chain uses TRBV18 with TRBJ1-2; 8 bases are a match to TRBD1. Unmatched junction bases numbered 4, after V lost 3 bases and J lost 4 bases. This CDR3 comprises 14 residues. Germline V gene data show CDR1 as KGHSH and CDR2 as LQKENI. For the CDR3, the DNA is TGTGCCAGCTCACCCGGACAGGGTAGCTATGGCTACACCTTC. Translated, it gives CASSPGQGSYGYTF.

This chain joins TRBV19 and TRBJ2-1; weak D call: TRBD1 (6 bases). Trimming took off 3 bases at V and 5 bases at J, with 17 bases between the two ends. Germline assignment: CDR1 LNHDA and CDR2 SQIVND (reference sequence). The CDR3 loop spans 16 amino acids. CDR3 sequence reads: CASSITTGIWDNEQFF. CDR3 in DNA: TGTGCCAGTAGTATTACGACAGGTATTTGGGACAATGAGCAGTTCTTC.

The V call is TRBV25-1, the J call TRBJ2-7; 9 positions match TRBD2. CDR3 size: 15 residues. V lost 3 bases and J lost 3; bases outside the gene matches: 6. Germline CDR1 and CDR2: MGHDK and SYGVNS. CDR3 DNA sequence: TGTGCCAGCAGTGACCCCGGGACTAGCCTCTACGAGCAGTACTTC. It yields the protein CASSDPGTSLYEQYF.

DNA for the CDR3: TGCAGCGTTGATGGAGGGGCCACAGATACGCAGTATTTT. Translated, it gives CSVDGGATDTQYF. The genes are TRBV29-1 and TRBJ2-3; D may be TRBD2 (6 bases). This CDR3 comprises 13 residues. The germline gives CDR1 SQVTM, CDR2 ANQGSEA. Between the trimmed V and J ends, which lost 3 bases and 2 bases, there was a span of 9 bases.

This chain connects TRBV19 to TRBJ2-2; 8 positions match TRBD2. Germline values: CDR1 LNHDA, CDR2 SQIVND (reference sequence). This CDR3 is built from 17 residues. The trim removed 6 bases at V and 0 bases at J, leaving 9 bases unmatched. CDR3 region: CASRARGGSPNTGELFF. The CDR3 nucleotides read TGTGCCAGTAGGGCCCGGGGGGGAAGCCCGAACACCGGGGAGCTGTTTTTT.

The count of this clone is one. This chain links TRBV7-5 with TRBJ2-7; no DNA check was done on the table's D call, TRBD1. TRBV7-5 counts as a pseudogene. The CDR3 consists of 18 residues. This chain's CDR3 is CARSDTPHGTGWSDEQYF. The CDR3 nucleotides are TGTGCCAGAAGCGACACCCCCCATGGGACAGGGTGGTCGGATGAGCAGTACTTC.

CDR3 sequence: CATSRDGPSGGATGELFF. The CDR3 coding sequence is TGTGCCACCAGCAGAGATGGTCCTAGCGGGGGGGCAACCGGGGAGCTGTTTTTT. V usage is TRBV15 and J usage is TRBJ2-2; 12 bases line up with TRBD2. The V gene's germline CDR1 is LNHNV and CDR2 YYDKDF (reference sequence). Trimming removed 0 bases from V and 5 bases from J; junction bases left unmatched: 7. This CDR3 has 18 amino acids.

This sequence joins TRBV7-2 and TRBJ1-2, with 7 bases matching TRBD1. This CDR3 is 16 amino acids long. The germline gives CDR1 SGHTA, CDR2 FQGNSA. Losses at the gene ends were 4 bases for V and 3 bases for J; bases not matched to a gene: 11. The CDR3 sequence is CASSSGTVPSDYGYTF. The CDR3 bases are TGTGCCAGCAGCTCAGGGACAGTTCCGTCAGACTATGGCTACACCTTC.

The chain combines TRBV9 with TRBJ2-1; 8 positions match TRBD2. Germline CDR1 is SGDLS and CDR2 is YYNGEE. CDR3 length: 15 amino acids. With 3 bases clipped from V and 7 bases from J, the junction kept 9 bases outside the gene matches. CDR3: CASSGAAGVTNEQFF. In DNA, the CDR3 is TGTGCCAGCAGCGGGGCAGCGGGAGTCACTAATGAGCAGTTCTTC. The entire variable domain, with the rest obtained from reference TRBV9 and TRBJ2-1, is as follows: DSGVTQTPKHLITATGQRVTLRCSPRSGDLSVYWYQQSLDQGLQFLIQYYNGEERAKGNILERFSAQQFPDLHSELNLSSLELGDSALYFCASSGAAGVTNEQFFGPGTRLTVL.

Here the CDR3 reads CASSRRDRGNYGYTF. The CDR3 nucleotides read TGCGCCAGCAGTCGTCGCGACAGGGGAAACTATGGCTACACCTTC. The chain employs TRBV23-1 and TRBJ1-2, with 8 positions matching TRBD1. TRBV23-1 is an ORF, and what it does is uncertain. V was pared by 4 bases and J by 2 bases, with 6 bases of the junction left unmatched. There are 15 residues in the CDR3.

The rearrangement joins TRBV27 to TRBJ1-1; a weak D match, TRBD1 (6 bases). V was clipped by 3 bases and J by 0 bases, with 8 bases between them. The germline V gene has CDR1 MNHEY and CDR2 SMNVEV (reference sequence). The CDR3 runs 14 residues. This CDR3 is CASSFGTLNTEAFF. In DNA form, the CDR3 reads TGTGCCAGCAGTTTCGGGACACTGAACACTGAAGCTTTCTTT.

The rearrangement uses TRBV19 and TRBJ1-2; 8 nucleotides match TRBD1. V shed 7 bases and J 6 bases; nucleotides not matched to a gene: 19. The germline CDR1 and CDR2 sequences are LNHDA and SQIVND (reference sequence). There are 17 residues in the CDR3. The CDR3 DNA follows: TGTGCCAGTAACCCGCGACAGGGGAGGTCTCGGGGTGATGGCTACACCTTC. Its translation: CASNPRQGRSRGDGYTF. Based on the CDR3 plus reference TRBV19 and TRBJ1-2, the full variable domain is DGGITQSPKYLFRKEGQNVTLSCEQNLNHDAMYWYRQDPGQGLRLIYYSQIVNDFQKGDIAEGYSVSREKKESFPLTVTSAQKNPTAFYLCASNPRQGRSRGDGYTFGSGTRLTVV.

CDR3: CASSQEGRGTIDIQYF. DNA for the CDR3: TGTGCCAGCAGCCAAGAAGGCAGGGGCACCATAGACATTCAGTACTTC. The chain links TRBV3-1 (or the pseudogene TRBV3-2) to TRBJ2-4, with TRBD1 as a possible D gene (6 bases). Germline-derived CDR1 and CDR2 are LGHDT and YNNKEL (reference sequence). V was cut by 0 bases and J by 8 bases, with 17 bases left in between. The CDR3 runs to 16 residues.

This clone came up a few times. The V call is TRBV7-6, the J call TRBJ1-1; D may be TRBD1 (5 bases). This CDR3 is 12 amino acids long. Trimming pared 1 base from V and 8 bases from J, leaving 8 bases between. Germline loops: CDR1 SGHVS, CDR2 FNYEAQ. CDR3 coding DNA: TGTGCCAGCAGCTTAGTTCAGGGCGAAGCTTTCTTT. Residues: CASSLVQGEAFF.

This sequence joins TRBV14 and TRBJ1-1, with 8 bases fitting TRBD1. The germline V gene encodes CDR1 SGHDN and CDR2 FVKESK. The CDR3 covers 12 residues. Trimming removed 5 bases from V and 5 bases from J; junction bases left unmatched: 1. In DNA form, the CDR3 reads TGTGCCAGCAGCAACAGGGGGACTGAAGCTTTCTTT. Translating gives CASSNRGTEAFF. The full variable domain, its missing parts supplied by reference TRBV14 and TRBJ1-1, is EAGVTQFPSHSVIEKGQTVTLRCDPISGHDNLYWYRRVMGKEIKFLLHFVKESKQDESGMPNNRFLAERTGGTYSTLKVQPAELEDSGVYFCASSNRGTEAFFGQGTRLTVV.

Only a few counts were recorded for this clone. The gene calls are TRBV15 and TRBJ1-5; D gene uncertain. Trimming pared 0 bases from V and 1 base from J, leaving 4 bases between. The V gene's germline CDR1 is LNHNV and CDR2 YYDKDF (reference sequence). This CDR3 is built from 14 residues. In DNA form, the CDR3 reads TGTGCCACCAGCAGAGACCGGAGCAATCAGCCCCAGCATTTT. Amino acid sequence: CATSRDRSNQPQHF. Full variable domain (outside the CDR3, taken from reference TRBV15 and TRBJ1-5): DAMVIQNPRYQVTQFGKPVTLSCSQTLNHNVMYWYQQKSSQAPKLLFHYYDKDFNNEADTPDNFQSRRPNTSFCFLDIRSPGLGDTAMYLCATSRDRSNQPQHFGDGTRLSIL.

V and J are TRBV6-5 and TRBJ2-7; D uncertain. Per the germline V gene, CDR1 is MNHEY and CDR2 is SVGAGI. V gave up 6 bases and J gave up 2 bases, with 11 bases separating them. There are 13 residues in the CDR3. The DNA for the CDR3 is TGTGCCAGCAGGGTTGCGGATACCTACGAGCAGTACTTC. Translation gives CASRVADTYEQYF.